These T cell receptor beta chains were read from a single sample in a study of CD8 T cells in Susac syndrome. A single record per CDR3 protein comes from TCRdb applying MiXCR to the immunoSEQ multiplex PCR reads. The table lists about 240,000 distinct CDR3 sequences, about 95% of them singletons, with roughly 0.1% in the top ten. Material for sequencing was CD4+ T cells from PBMCs. Receptor source: a human donor with Susac syndrome. The CDR3 runs from the conserved cysteine through the conserved F or W. D genes are given only for firm matches. Expanded clones get a size class; other rows say once, few or many, or leave the size out.

D gene: TRBD1; V gene: TRBV2; clone size: once; J gene: TRBJ2-1; CDR3 protein: CASRDRGLHEQFF; CDR3 DNA: TGTGCCAGCAGGGACAGGGGGCTGCATGAGCAGTTCTTC
D gene: TRBD2; V gene: TRBV4-1; clone size: NA; J gene: TRBJ2-2; CDR3 protein: CASSRPRTEAGGRYGELFF; CDR3 DNA: TGCGCCAGCAGCCGACCTAGGACAGAAGCGGGAGGTCGATACGGGGAGCTGTTTTTT
D gene: TRBD2; V gene: TRBV11-2; clone size: NA; J gene: TRBJ2-1; CDR3 protein: CASSDMGDSGASSYNEQFF; CDR3 DNA: TGTGCCAGCAGCGATATGGGTGATAGCGGGGCTAGCTCCTACAATGAGCAGTTCTTC
D gene: NA; V gene: TRBV6-5; clone size: NA; J gene: TRBJ2-7; CDR3 protein: CASSTMGGTGDEQYF; CDR3 DNA: TGTGCCAGCAGTACAATGGGGGGAACCGGGGACGAGCAGTACTTC
D gene: NA; V gene: TRBV18; clone size: NA; J gene: TRBJ1-4; CDR3 protein: CASSEFRLPNEKLFF; CDR3 DNA: TGTGCCAGCTCAGAATTCCGGCTGCCTAATGAAAAACTGTTTTTT
D gene: NA; V gene: TRBV28; clone size: NA; J gene: TRBJ1-1; CDR3 protein: CASSRTGQMNTEAFF; CDR3 DNA: TGTGCCAGTAGCCGTACAGGGCAAATGAACACTGAAGCTTTCTTT
D gene: TRBD1; V gene: TRBV3-1; clone size: NA; J gene: TRBJ2-6; CDR3 protein: CASSLGTGTPGANVLTF; CDR3 DNA: TGTGCCAGCAGCCTTGGGACAGGGACTCCTGGGGCCAACGTCCTGACTTTC
D gene: TRBD2; V gene: TRBV15; clone size: NA; J gene: TRBJ2-7; CDR3 protein: CATSRGLASSAYEQYF; CDR3 DNA: TGTGCCACCAGCAGGGGACTAGCATCGAGCGCCTACGAGCAGTACTTC
D gene: TRBD1; V gene: TRBV30; clone size: once; J gene: TRBJ1-4; CDR3 protein: CAWNSPGTGGEKLFF; CDR3 DNA: TGTGCCTGGAACTCTCCCGGGACAGGAGGAGAAAAACTGTTTTTT
D gene: TRBD1; V gene: TRBV3-1; clone size: NA; J gene: TRBJ1-5; CDR3 protein: CASSQDTGGRSNQPQHF; CDR3 DNA: TGTGCCAGCAGCCAAGATACAGGGGGTAGGAGCAATCAGCCCCAGCATTTT